Below, 29 T cell receptor beta chains from the same sample are listed, as sequenced in a study of shared clonotypes between healthy human individuals. Sequencing used immunoSEQ multiplex PCR; TCRdb keeps in-frame clones, though not all of them. The sample records around 700,000 clones, approximately 75% being singletons. Sequencing was performed on memory CD4+ T cells sorted from blood. This sample's subset: CD45RA-negative fraction. These receptors were obtained from a woman aged 25 to 39 in good health.

J is TRBJ2-6 and V is TRBV14; D gene ambiguous. The CDR3 contains 16 residues. Germline CDR1 reads SGHDN; CDR2 reads FVKESK. Trimming left V 4 bases short and J 1 base short, with 11 bases between. The CDR3 bases are TGTGCCAGCAGCCTACCCACCAGTTCTGGGGCCAACGTCCTGACTTTC. It encodes CASSLPTSSGANVLTF.

J is TRBJ2-7 and V is TRBV7-9, with TRBD1 matching over 11 bases. V shed 5 bases, J shed 7 bases, and the junction held 7 bases outside the gene matches. CDR1 is SEHNR and CDR2 is FQNEAQ in the germline V gene (reference sequence). The CDR3 consists of 14 residues. As DNA, the CDR3 is TGTGCCAGCAGCCATTGGACAGGGGGCGTTGAGCAGTACTTC. Protein product: CASSHWTGGVEQYF.

This clone was detected only a few times. V and J are TRBV19 and TRBJ1-5; possible D gene TRBD1, 5 bases. Germline CDR1 reads LNHDA; CDR2 reads SQIVND (reference sequence). Trimming pared 1 base from V and 1 base from J, leaving 8 bases between. The CDR3 has 15 residues. CDR3 sequence reads: CASSIGGVSNQPQHF. As DNA, the CDR3 is TGTGCCAGTAGTATAGGAGGGGTAAGCAATCAGCCCCAGCATTTT. Full variable domain (missing parts from reference TRBV19 and TRBJ1-5): DGGITQSPKYLFRKEGQNVTLSCEQNLNHDAMYWYRQDPGQGLRLIYYSQIVNDFQKGDIAEGYSVSREKKESFPLTVTSAQKNPTAFYLCASSIGGVSNQPQHFGDGTRLSIL.

This CDR3 reads CASSTGTERGETQYF. For the CDR3, the DNA is TGTGCCAGCAGTACCGGGACCGAGCGTGGGGAGACCCAGTACTTC. The chain recombines TRBV28 with TRBJ2-5; either TRBD1 or TRBD2 may fit D (5 bases each). The CDR3 extends over 15 amino acids. Germline V gives CDR1 MDHEN, CDR2 SYDVKM. The V end was cut by 5 bases, the J end by 5 bases, with 18 bases between.

This clone was observed a few times. This rearrangement joins TRBV18 to TRBJ2-7; D possibly corresponds to TRBD2 (5 bases). The length of the CDR3 is 13 residues. V shed 8 bases and J shed 4 bases, with 15 bases lying between them. The germline V gene encodes CDR1 KGHSH and CDR2 LQKENI. CDR3: CASAAGILYEQYF. In nucleotides, the CDR3 is TGTGCCAGCGCGGCCGGGATACTTTACGAGCAGTACTTC. The full variable domain, with the rest looked up from reference TRBV18 and TRBJ2-7, is NAGVMQNPRHLVRRRGQEARLRCSPMKGHSHVYWYRQLPEEGLKFMVYLQKENIIDESGMPKERFSAEFPKEGPSILRIQQVVRGDSAAYFCASAAGILYEQYFGPGTRLTVT.

About this clone itself: The junction departs from the called germline gene at one end, perhaps through a read error. V usage is TRBV28 and J usage is TRBJ1-2; TRBD1 matches 7 bases. Germline assignment: CDR1 MDHEN and CDR2 SYDVKM. The CDR3 spans 11 residues. This chain's CDR3 is CASRLYRDSFF. The CDR3 DNA follows: TGTGCCAGCAGACTTTACCGGGACAGTTTTTTC.

The chain is built from TRBV19 and TRBJ2-5, with D perhaps assigned TRBD1 or TRBD2 (5 bases each). CDR3 length: 14 residues. Per the germline V gene, CDR1 is LNHDA and CDR2 is SQIVND (reference sequence). Trimming took 4 bases from V and 4 from J, leaving 13 bases between them. The CDR3 spells CASSTQGDRETQYF. The CDR3 coding sequence is TGTGCCAGTAGTACTCAGGGAGATCGAGAGACCCAGTACTTC.

The rearrangement joins TRBV9 to TRBJ1-2; no definite D call. The V and J ends lost 8 bases and 4 bases respectively, with 15 bases between them. This CDR3 contains 13 residues. Germline values: CDR1 SGDLS, CDR2 YYNGEE. The CDR3 region is CARAPGVGYGYTF. Here the CDR3 DNA reads TGTGCCAGAGCCCCCGGGGTCGGCTATGGCTACACCTTC.

Regarding this clone: Additional DNA sequences in this sample encode the identical CDR3. The rearrangement links TRBV5-1 to TRBJ2-5; perhaps D is TRBD1 or TRBD2 (5 bases each). Trimming left V 1 base short and J 2 bases short, with 9 bases between. The CDR3 is 14 residues long. Germline assignment: CDR1 SGHRS and CDR2 YFSETQ. The CDR3 region is CASSLRGVQETQYF. The CDR3 nucleotides read TGCGCCAGCAGCTTGAGAGGGGTTCAAGAGACCCAGTACTTC.

This sequence joins TRBV7-2 and TRBJ2-5; no clear D. The CDR3 has 12 amino acids. Between the trimmed V and J ends, which lost 3 bases and 1 base, there was a span of 3 bases. Germline CDR1 is SGHTA and CDR2 is FQGNSA. The CDR3 sequence: CASSFSQETQYF. CDR3 in DNA: TGTGCCAGCAGCTTCTCCCAAGAGACCCAGTACTTC.

Worth noting for this clone: Other nucleotide sequences from this sample produce the same CDR3. The rearrangement links TRBV6-5 to TRBJ2-2; possible D gene TRBD1, 6 bases. The CDR3 runs 14 residues. Germline V gene lookup returns CDR1 MNHEY and CDR2 SVGAGI. V lost 4 bases and J lost 1, with 7 bases in between. The CDR3 DNA sequence: TGTGCCAGCAGTTTAGGGGGGAACACCGGGGAGCTGTTTTTT. Translated, it gives CASSLGGNTGELFF.

This clone was seen a few times. V gene TRBV6-1 combines with J gene TRBJ2-1; 9 nucleotides match TRBD2. The V gene's germline CDR1 is MNHNS and CDR2 SASEGT. Losses at the gene ends were 6 bases for V and 7 bases for J; bases not matched to a gene: 10. The CDR3 contains 15 residues. The CDR3 DNA reads as TGTGCCAGCAGCCCAGGGGATAGCGGGAGTAATGAGCAGTTCTTC. This encodes CASSPGDSGSNEQFF.

The V gene is TRBV28, the J gene TRBJ1-2; perhaps TRBD1 as D (5 bases). V was cut by 2 bases and J by 4 bases, with 14 bases left in between. The CDR3 is 15 amino acids. CDR1 is MDHEN and CDR2 is SYDVKM in the germline V gene. The CDR3 protein is CASSLDVSGGYGYTF. The CDR3 nucleotides read TGTGCCAGCAGTTTAGACGTATCTGGGGGCTATGGCTACACCTTC.

This sequence joins TRBV25-1 and TRBJ1-4; D call uncertain. Trimming took 2 bases from V and 4 from J, leaving 8 bases between them. There are 14 residues in the CDR3. Germline CDR1 MGHDK, CDR2 SYGVNS. CDR3 DNA sequence: TGTGCCAGCAGTGAACACGCTAATAATGAAAAACTGTTTTTT. Translating gives CASSEHANNEKLFF.

For this clone: The junction does not match germline at one end; this may be a read error. The gene calls are TRBV7-8 and TRBJ2-3; the match to TRBD2 covers 7 bases. The CDR3 totals 14 residues. Germline V gives CDR1 SGHVS, CDR2 FQNEAQ. The CDR3 DNA is TGTGCCAGCAGCCTAGCGGACTCCACAGATACGCAGTATTTT. Encoded protein: CASSLADSTDTQYF.

This clone was seen a few times. The rearrangement links TRBV6-1 to TRBJ1-5; D remains ambiguous. V was trimmed by 2 bases and J by 7 bases, leaving 6 bases between them. Germline V gene sequence: CDR1 MNHNS, CDR2 SASEGT. The CDR3 loop spans 12 amino acids. The CDR3 loop is CASSELGQPQHF. The CDR3 DNA reads TGTGCCAGCAGTGAACTGGGACAGCCCCAGCATTTT.

This chain joins TRBV7-7 and TRBJ2-5; D not certain. The CDR3 sequence is 15 residues long. Trimming took off 6 bases at V and 0 bases at J, with 14 bases between the two ends. CDR1 and CDR2 from the germline V gene are SSHAT and FNYEAQ (reference sequence). CDR3 DNA: TGTGCCAGCAGTCCCCAAGGGCCGTACCAAGAGACCCAGTACTTC. Translating gives CASSPQGPYQETQYF.

Details on this clone: A read error is likely here: a far larger clone is one base away. The same CDR3 arises from other DNA sequences in this sample as well. CDR3 nucleotides: TGCGCCAGCAGTTTTCAGGGTTTGAGGGAAACCCAGTACTTC. Translating it yields CASSFQGLRETQYF. The chain carries TRBV5-1 and TRBJ2-5; D may match TRBD1 or TRBD2 (5 bases each). The V end was cut by 5 bases, the J end by 8 bases, with 19 bases between. Germline V lookup: CDR1 SGHRS, CDR2 YFSETQ. The CDR3 is 14 residues long.

The V gene is TRBV28, the J gene TRBJ1-4; weak D call: TRBD1 (5 bases). Trimming took 3 bases from V and 8 from J, leaving 16 bases between them. The CDR3 is 15 residues long. Germline V lookup: CDR1 MDHEN, CDR2 SYDVKM. CDR3 in amino acids: CASSFHVGVGEKLFF. CDR3 DNA sequence: TGTGCCAGCAGTTTCCACGTGGGGGTCGGGGAAAAACTGTTTTTT.

This sequence joins TRBV27 and TRBJ2-7; D might be TRBD1 (6 bases). CDR1 is MNHEY and CDR2 is SMNVEV in the germline V gene (reference sequence). V dropped 0 bases and J dropped 7 bases, with 16 bases sitting between them. CDR3 length: 15 residues. The chain's CDR3 is CASSLSGGQGREQYF. CDR3 sequence (DNA): TGTGCCAGCAGTTTATCGGGCGGGCAGGGGCGGGAGCAGTACTTC.

The chain combines TRBV29-1 with TRBJ2-1; possibly TRBD2 for D (6 bases). Germline CDR1 SQVTM, CDR2 ANQGSEA. The CDR3 runs 15 residues. Between the trimmed V and J ends, which lost 6 bases and 5 bases, there was a span of 20 bases. This chain's CDR3 is CSVHGGRYTDNEQFF. CDR3 nucleotide sequence: TGCAGCGTCCACGGGGGACGGTACACCGACAATGAGCAGTTCTTC.

V usage is TRBV28 and J usage is TRBJ1-2; D may be TRBD1 (5 bases). CDR1 is MDHEN, CDR2 SYDVKM, per germline. The CDR3 totals 15 residues. Trimming took off 2 bases at V and 2 bases at J, with 12 bases between the two ends. CDR3 DNA sequence: TGTGCCAGCAGTTTACTCGGGCAGGGAAACTATGGCTACACCTTC. This gives the protein CASSLLGQGNYGYTF.

The chain is built from TRBV25-1 and TRBJ2-7; 9 bases map to TRBD1. CDR1 and CDR2 from the germline V gene are MGHDK and SYGVNS. Trimming cost V 3 bases and J 5 bases; bases outside gene matches: 8. The CDR3 runs to 15 residues. CDR3 in amino acids: CASSDSRDRAHEQYF. DNA of the CDR3: TGTGCCAGCAGTGATTCCCGGGACAGGGCCCACGAGCAGTACTTC.

V and J are TRBV10-3 and TRBJ2-1; 8 nucleotides match TRBD1. The V and J ends lost 4 bases and 9 bases, in that order; junction bases with no gene match: 14. Germline V CDR1 and CDR2: ENHRY, SYGVKD. CDR3 size: 16 residues. As DNA, the CDR3 is TGTGCCATCAGTGGAGACAGGGGACCCTCGGACGCTGAGCAGTTCTTC. Protein product: CAISGDRGPSDAEQFF.

This sequence joins TRBV4-1 and TRBJ2-7; 7 bases are a match to TRBD1. Germline lookup yields CDR1 MGHRA and CDR2 YSYEKL. The CDR3 is 14 amino acids. With V trimmed by 3 bases and J by 9 bases, 11 bases remained unmatched. The CDR3 nucleotides are TGCGCCAGCAGCCAGGCTAATGACAGGGTTCCGCAGTACTTC. Encoded protein: CASSQANDRVPQYF.

The chain links TRBV5-4 to TRBJ2-1; D is undetermined. Germline-derived CDR1 and CDR2 are SGHNT and YYREEE (reference sequence). The CDR3 length is 12 residues. V was cut by 0 bases and J by 7 bases, with 5 bases left in between. The CDR3 coding sequence is TGTGCCAGCAGCTTGGCCGAGAATGAGCAGTTCTTC. Translating gives CASSLAENEQFF.

The chain carries TRBV7-9 and TRBJ2-7, with D unclear. Trimming cost V 5 bases and J 2 bases, with 7 bases left between them. In germline, CDR1 is SEHNR, CDR2 FQNEAQ (reference sequence). The CDR3 has 12 amino acids. CDR3 DNA: TGTGCCAGCAGCCCAAACCCCTACGAGCAGTACTTC. It is translated as CASSPNPYEQYF.

V and J are TRBV19 and TRBJ1-5; D ambiguous. Trimming removed 5 bases at V and 3 bases at J, with 8 bases between. CDR1 and CDR2 from the germline V gene are LNHDA and SQIVND (reference sequence). CDR3 length equals 13 residues. In nucleotides, the CDR3 is TGTGCCAGTAGTTCTGTCTACAATCAGCCCCAGCATTTT. This sequence encodes CASSSVYNQPQHF. The full variable domain, in which reference TRBV19 and TRBJ1-5 provide the parts outside the CDR3, is DGGITQSPKYLFRKEGQNVTLSCEQNLNHDAMYWYRQDPGQGLRLIYYSQIVNDFQKGDIAEGYSVSREKKESFPLTVTSAQKNPTAFYLCASSSVYNQPQHFGDGTRLSIL.

This clone came up many times. This sequence joins TRBV5-1 and TRBJ2-1, with TRBD1 matching over 11 bases. Germline V gene lookup returns CDR1 SGHRS and CDR2 YFSETQ. With 3 bases clipped from V and 9 bases from J, the junction kept 8 bases outside the gene matches. CDR3 length: 15 amino acids. The CDR3 nucleotides are TGCGCCAGCAGCTACGGACCGGGACAGGGGGGTGAGCAGTTCTTC. Translated, it gives CASSYGPGQGGEQFF.